The clone carrying this T cell receptor (beta chain) came up once. Sequenced by immunoSEQ multiplex PCR; TCRdb stores in-frame clones only, minus some. The table includes some 200,000 clones, approximately 84% detected once. The germline V gene encodes CDR1 LGHNA and CDR2 YSLEER. This CDR3 is 13 amino acids long. V was pared by 6 bases and J by 7 bases, with 16 bases between. This record comes from a study of cytomegalovirus exposure and HLA in healthy donors. The TCR sequence derives from a woman aged 18 to 35 in good health and CMV-seropositive. This chain joins TRBV4-3 and TRBJ2-7, with D possibly matching TRBD2 (7 bases). Sequenced sample: PBMCs. The CDR3 here is CASSTGLAAEQYF. CDR3 bases: TGCGCCAGCAGTACAGGGCTAGCGGCAGAGCAGTACTTC.